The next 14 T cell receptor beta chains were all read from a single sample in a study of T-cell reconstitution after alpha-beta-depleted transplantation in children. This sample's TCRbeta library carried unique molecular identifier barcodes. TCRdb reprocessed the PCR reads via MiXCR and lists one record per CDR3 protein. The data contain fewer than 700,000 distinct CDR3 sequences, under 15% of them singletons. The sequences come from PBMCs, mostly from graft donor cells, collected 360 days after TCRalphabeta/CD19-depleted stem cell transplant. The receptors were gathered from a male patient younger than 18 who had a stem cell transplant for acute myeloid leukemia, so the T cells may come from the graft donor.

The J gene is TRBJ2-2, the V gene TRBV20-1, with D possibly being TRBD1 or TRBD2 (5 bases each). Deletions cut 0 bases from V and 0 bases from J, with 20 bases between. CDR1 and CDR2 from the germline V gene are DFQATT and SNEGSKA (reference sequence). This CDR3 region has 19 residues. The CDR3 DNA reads TGCAGTGCTAGAGATAAGAGGGGCGCTCACCCTTCGAACACCGGGGAGCTGTTTTTT. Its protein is CSARDKRGAHPSNTGELFF.

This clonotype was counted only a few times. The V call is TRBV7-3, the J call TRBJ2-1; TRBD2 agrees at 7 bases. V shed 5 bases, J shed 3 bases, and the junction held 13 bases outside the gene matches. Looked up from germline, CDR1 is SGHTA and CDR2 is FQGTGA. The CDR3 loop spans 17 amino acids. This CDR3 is CASSVSPRDYGYNEQFF. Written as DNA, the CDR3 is TGTGCCAGCAGCGTGAGTCCCCGGGACTATGGCTACAATGAGCAGTTCTTC.

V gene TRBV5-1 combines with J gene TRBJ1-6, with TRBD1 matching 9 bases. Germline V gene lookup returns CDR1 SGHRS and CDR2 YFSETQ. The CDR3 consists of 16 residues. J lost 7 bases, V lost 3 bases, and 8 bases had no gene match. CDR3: CASSSSGQGKNSPLHF. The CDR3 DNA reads TGCGCCAGCAGCTCGTCGGGACAGGGAAAGAATTCACCCCTCCACTTT.

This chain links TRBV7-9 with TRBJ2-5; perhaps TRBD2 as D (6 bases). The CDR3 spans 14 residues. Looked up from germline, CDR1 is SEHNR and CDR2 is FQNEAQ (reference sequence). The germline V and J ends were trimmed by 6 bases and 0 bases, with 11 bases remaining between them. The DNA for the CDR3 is TGTGCCAGCAGTCGAAGGGACTACCAAGAGACCCAGTACTTC. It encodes CASSRRDYQETQYF.

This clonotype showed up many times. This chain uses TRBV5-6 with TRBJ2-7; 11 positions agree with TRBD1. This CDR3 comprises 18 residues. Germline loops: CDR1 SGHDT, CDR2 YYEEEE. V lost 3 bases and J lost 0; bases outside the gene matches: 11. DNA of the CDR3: TGTGCCAGCAGCTCTTGGACAGGGGGCGCAGACCTCTCCTACGAGCAGTACTTC. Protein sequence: CASSSWTGGADLSYEQYF.

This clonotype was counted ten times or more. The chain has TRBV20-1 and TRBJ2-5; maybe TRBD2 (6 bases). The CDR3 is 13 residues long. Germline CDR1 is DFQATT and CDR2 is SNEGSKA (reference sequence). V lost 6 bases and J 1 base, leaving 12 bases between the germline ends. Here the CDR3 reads CSASGRPQETQYF. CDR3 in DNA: TGCAGTGCCTCCGGGAGACCCCAAGAGACCCAGTACTTC.

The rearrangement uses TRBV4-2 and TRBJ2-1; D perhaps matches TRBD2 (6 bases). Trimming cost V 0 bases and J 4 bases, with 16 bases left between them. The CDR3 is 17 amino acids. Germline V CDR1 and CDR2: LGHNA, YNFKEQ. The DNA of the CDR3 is TGTGCCAGCAGCCAAGATCTCGGGGGAGTTGAATACAATGAGCAGTTCTTC. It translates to CASSQDLGGVEYNEQFF.

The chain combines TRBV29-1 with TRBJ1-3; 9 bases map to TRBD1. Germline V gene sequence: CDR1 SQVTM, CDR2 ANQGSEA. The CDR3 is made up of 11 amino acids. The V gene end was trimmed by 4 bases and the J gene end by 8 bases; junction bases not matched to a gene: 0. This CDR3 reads CSVGQGDTIYF. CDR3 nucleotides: TGCAGCGTTGGACAGGGGGACACCATATATTTT.

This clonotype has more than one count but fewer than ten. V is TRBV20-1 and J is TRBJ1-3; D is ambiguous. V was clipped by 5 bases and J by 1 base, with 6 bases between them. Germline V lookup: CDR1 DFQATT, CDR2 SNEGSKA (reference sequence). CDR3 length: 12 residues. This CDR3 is CSAGLSGNTIYF. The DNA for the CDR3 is TGCAGTGCTGGCCTTTCTGGAAACACCATATATTTT.

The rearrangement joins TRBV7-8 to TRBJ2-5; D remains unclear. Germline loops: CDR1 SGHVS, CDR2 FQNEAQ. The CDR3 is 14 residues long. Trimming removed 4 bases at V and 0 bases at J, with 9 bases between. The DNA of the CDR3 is TGTGCCAGCAGCTCAACAGAGCACCAAGAGACCCAGTACTTC. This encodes CASSSTEHQETQYF.

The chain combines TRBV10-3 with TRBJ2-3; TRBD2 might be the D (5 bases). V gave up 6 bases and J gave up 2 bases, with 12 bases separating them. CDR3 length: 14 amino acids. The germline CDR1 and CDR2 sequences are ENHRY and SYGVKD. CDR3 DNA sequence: TGTGCCATCAGCCCGAGGGAATACACAGATACGCAGTATTTT. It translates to CAISPREYTDTQYF.

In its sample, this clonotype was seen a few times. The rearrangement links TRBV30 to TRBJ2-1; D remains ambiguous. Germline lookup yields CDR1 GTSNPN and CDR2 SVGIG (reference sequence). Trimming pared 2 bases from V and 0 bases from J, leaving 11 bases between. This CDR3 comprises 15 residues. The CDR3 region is CAWSSKGFSYNEQFF. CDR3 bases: TGTGCCTGGAGTTCAAAGGGCTTCTCCTACAATGAGCAGTTCTTC.

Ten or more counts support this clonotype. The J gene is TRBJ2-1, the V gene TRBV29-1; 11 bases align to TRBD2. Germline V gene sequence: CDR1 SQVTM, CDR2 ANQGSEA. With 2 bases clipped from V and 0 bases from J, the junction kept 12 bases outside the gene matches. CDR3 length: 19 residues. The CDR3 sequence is CSVETPSGRYKSSYNEQFF. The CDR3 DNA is TGCAGCGTTGAAACTCCTAGCGGGAGGTATAAGAGCTCCTACAATGAGCAGTTCTTC.

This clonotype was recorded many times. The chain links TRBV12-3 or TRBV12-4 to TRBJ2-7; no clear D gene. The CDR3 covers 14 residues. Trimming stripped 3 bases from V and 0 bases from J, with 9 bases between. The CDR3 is CASSFNHNSYEQYF. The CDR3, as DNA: TGTGCCAGCAGTTTCAACCATAACTCCTACGAGCAGTACTTC.